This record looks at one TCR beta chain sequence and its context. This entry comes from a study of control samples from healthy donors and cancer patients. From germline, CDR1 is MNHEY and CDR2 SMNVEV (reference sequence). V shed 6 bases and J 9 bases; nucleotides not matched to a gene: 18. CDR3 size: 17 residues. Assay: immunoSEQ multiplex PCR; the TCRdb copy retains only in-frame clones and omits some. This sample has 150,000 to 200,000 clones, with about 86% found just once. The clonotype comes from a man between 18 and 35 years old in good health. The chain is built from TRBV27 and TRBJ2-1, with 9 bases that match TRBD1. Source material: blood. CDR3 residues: CASSLQAPGQGLSEQFF. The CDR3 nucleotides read TGTGCCAGCAGCTTACAAGCCCCGGGACAGGGTTTGAGTGAGCAGTTCTTC.